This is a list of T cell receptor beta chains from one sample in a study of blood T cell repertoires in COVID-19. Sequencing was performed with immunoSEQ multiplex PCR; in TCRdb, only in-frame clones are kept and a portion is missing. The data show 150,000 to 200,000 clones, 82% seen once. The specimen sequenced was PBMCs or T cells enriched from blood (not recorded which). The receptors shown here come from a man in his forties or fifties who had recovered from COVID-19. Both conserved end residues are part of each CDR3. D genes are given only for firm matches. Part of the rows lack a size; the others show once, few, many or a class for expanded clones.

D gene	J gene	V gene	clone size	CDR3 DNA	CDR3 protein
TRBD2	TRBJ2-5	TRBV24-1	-	TGTGCCACCAGTGATTTGAAGACTAGCGGGGATTTCGTGGAGACCCAGTACTTC	CATSDLKTSGDFVETQYF
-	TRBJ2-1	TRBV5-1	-	TGCGCCAGCAGCTTGGAGAGCTCCTACAATGAGCAGTTCTTC	CASSLESSYNEQFF
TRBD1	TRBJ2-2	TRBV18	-	TGTGCCAGCTCCCAGACCCGGGACAGAGATGCCGGGGAGCTGTTTTTT	CASSQTRDRDAGELFF
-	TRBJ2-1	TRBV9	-	TGTGCCAGCAGCCCAATGGGGGGTTCCTACAATGAGCAGTTCTTC	CASSPMGGSYNEQFF
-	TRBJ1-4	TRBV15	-	TGTGCCACCAGCAGATCACGAGTCGCGCCGATTAATGAAAAACTGTTTTTT	CATSRSRVAPINEKLFF
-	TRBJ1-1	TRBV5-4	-	TGTGCCAGCAGCTACCCCTCCGGGAGCACTGAAGCTTTCTTT	CASSYPSGSTEAFF
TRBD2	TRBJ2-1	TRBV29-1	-	TGCAGCGTCGAGGGACTAGCGGGATACAATGAGCAGTTCTTC	CSVEGLAGYNEQFF
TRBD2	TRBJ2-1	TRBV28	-	TGTGCCAGCAGTACACTAGCGGCAGAATACAATGAGCAGTTCTTC	CASSTLAAEYNEQFF
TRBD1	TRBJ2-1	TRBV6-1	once	TGTGCCAGCAGTGAAGCACTTTACAGGGGGCTCTCCTACAATGAGCAGTTCTTC	CASSEALYRGLSYNEQFF
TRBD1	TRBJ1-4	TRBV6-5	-	TGTGCCAGCAGTTCGACAGGGGGTAGTAATGAAAAACTGTTTTTT	CASSSTGGSNEKLFF
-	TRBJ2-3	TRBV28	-	TGTGCCAGCAGTTCTACAGGGGATACGCAGTATTTT	CASSSTGDTQYF
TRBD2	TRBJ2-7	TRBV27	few	TGTGCCAGCCGTGAAGGCCGGGGGGATGCCTACGAGCAGTACTTC	CASREGRGDAYEQYF
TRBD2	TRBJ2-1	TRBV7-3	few	TGTGCCAGCAGCGGAACTAGCGGCGGGGCGGGTGAGCAGTTCTTC	CASSGTSGGAGEQFF
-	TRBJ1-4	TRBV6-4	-	TGTGCCAGCAGTTGGGGGGGTGGTGGACAGTCTAATGAAAAACTGTTTTTT	CASSWGGGGQSNEKLFF
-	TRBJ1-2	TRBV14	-	TGTGCCAGCAGCCAAACCACAGGGTACGGCTACACCTTC	CASSQTTGYGYTF
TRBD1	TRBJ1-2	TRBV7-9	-	TGTGCCAGCAGCCCGGGACAGGGGGACTCAATCGGCGGCTACACCTTC	CASSPGQGDSIGGYTF
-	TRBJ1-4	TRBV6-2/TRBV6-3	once	-	CASSSSGQAYPNEKLFF
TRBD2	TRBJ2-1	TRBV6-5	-	TGTGCCAGCAGTTACGGAAGGCTAGCGGGAGGAAATGAGCAGTTCTTC	CASSYGRLAGGNEQFF
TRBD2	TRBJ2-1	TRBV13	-	TGTGCCAGCAGCTTACTAGCGGGAGGCTACAATGAGCAGTTCTTC	CASSLLAGGYNEQFF
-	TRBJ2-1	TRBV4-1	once	TGCGCCAGCAGGGAAGGCTGGAGCTCCTACAATGAGCAGTTCTTC	CASREGWSSYNEQFF
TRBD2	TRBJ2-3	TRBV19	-	TGTGCCAGTAGTATGGTCGGGAGGTTCACAGATACGCAGTATTTT	CASSMVGRFTDTQYF
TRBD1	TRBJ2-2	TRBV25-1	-	TGTGCCAGCAGTGAAGGGACAGGGGACACCGGGGAGCTGTTTTTT	CASSEGTGDTGELFF
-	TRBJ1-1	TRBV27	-	TGTGCCAGCAGTTTGAACAGGGTTACTGAAGCTTTCTTT	CASSLNRVTEAFF
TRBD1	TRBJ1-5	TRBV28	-	TGTGCCAGCAGCTCCCTTGGACAGGGAGGAAGCAATCAGCCCCAGCATTTT	CASSSLGQGGSNQPQHF
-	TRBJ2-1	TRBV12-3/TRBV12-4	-	TGTGCCAGCAGTTTCGACACAAACAATGAGCAGTTCTTC	CASSFDTNNEQFF
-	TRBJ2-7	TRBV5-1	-	TGCGCCAGCAGCTTGGGACTGACCTTCTCCTACGAGCAGTACTTC	CASSLGLTFSYEQYF
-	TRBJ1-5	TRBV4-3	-	TGCGCCAGCAGCCAAGATTACAGGCAGGTCAATCAGCCCCAGCATTTT	CASSQDYRQVNQPQHF